This T cell receptor beta chain was captured by sequencing in a study of blood T cells in healthy people across ages. The CDR3 covers 16 residues. CDR1 MNHEY and CDR2 SVGAGI come from the germline V gene. Trimming removed 0 bases at V and 2 bases at J, with 14 bases between. This clonotype was seen many times. Together with a sample-barcoded 5' primer, a J-beta primer mix was included in a second PCR lasting about 6 to 11 cycles. TCRdb reprocessed the 5' RACE reads with MiXCR, giving one entry per CDR3 protein. The top ten hold around 9.6% of the sample, which has some 940,000 distinct CDR3 sequences, 25% to 35% seen once. These data also featured in a second study, about T cells of mothers and their children.

The clonotype comes from a woman aged 40-49 years in good health. The source material was blood. The V and J genes are TRBV6-5 and TRBJ2-7; no reliable D call. The CDR3 here is CASSYSSGRKPYEQYF. DNA for the CDR3: TGTGCCAGCAGTTACTCGAGTGGTCGGAAGCCCTACGAGCAGTACTTC.